The 19 T cell receptor beta chains below all came from one sample that was sequenced in a study of T-cell reconstitution after alpha-beta-depleted transplantation in children. Unique molecular identifiers were incorporated into the prepared TCRbeta library. TCRdb called the PCR reads again in MiXCR, with one record for every CDR3 protein. Among about 250,000 distinct CDR3 sequences listed, 24% were seen once. This material consisted of PBMCs, mostly from graft donor cells, taken 360 days after TCRalphabeta/CD19-depleted stem cell transplant. These TCRs come from a female patient younger than 10 who had a stem cell transplant for congenital amegakaryocytic thrombocytopenia, so the T cells may come from the graft donor.

The chain carries TRBV10-3 and TRBJ2-7; D may be TRBD1 or TRBD2 (5 bases each). Germline CDR1 ENHRY, CDR2 SYGVKD. This CDR3 region has 13 residues. Trimming removed 10 bases from V and 2 bases from J, with 15 bases in between. Written as DNA, the CDR3 is TGTGCCACCCAGGGAGATAGGACCTACGAGCAGTACTTC. Translated, it gives CATQGDRTYEQYF.

This clonotype occurred many times. The chain has TRBV29-1 and TRBJ2-1; D is ambiguous. Germline loops: CDR1 SQVTM, CDR2 ANQGSEA. The CDR3 is 13 amino acids. Trimming cost V 4 bases and J 2 bases, with 9 bases left between them. The CDR3 sequence: CSVGTATYNEQFF. The CDR3 nucleotides read TGCAGCGTTGGGACGGCCACCTACAATGAGCAGTTCTTC.

This rearrangement joins TRBV28 to TRBJ1-6; D gene ambiguous. Trimming stripped 2 bases from V and 0 bases from J, with 8 bases between. There are 16 residues in the CDR3. CDR1 is MDHEN, CDR2 SYDVKM, per germline. CDR3 DNA: TGTGCCAGCAGTTTACCTGGGAACTCCTATAATTCACCCCTCCACTTT. Translating it yields CASSLPGNSYNSPLHF.

In this sample, this clonotype turned up a few times. This rearrangement joins TRBV28 to TRBJ1-6, with D possibly TRBD1 on 6 matching bases. This CDR3 has 16 residues. In germline, CDR1 is MDHEN, CDR2 SYDVKM. Trimming stripped 6 bases from V and 6 bases from J, with 18 bases between. The CDR3, as DNA: TGTGCCAGCAGCACGAACGGGGGGGCTTTTAATTCACCCCTCCACTTT. Protein product: CASSTNGGAFNSPLHF.

This clonotype has at least ten counts. The chain links TRBV2 to TRBJ2-3; D gene uncertain. The CDR3 has 11 residues. Trimming took 6 bases from V and 3 from J, leaving 4 bases between them. The germline V gene encodes CDR1 SNHLY and CDR2 FYNNEI. CDR3 residues: CASRGTDTQYF. CDR3 nucleotides: TGTGCCAGCAGAGGGACAGATACGCAGTATTTT. The variable domain in full, with the rest retrieved from reference TRBV2 and TRBJ2-3, is EPEVTQTPSHQVTQMGQEVILRCVPISNHLYFYWYRQILGQKVEFLVSFYNNEISEKSEIFDDQFSVERPDGSNFTLKIRSTKLEDSAMYFCASRGTDTQYFGPGTRLTVL.

This clonotype was observed a handful of times. The genes are TRBV29-1 and TRBJ2-4; 8 bases match TRBD1. This CDR3 has 12 residues. Germline CDR1 SQVTM, CDR2 ANQGSEA. J was trimmed by 7 bases and V by 7 bases; bases with no gene match: 6. CDR3: CSAGTGMNIQYF. The DNA of the CDR3 is TGCAGCGCTGGGACAGGAATGAACATTCAGTACTTC.

The J gene is TRBJ2-3, the V gene TRBV20-1; D possibly corresponds to TRBD2 (6 bases). The length of the CDR3 is 15 residues. CDR1 is DFQATT and CDR2 is SNEGSKA in the germline V gene (reference sequence). V lost 8 bases and J lost 1, with 19 bases in between. DNA of the CDR3: TGCAGTCTTGCCCGCTCACGCGGGGGCACAGATACGCAGTATTTT. This codes for CSLARSRGGTDTQYF.

The gene calls are TRBV5-4 and TRBJ2-3; the match to TRBD2 covers 14 bases. The CDR3 sequence is 22 residues long. Germline CDR1 SGHNT, CDR2 YYREEE (reference sequence). Unmatched junction bases numbered 22, after V lost 2 bases and J lost 5 bases. The CDR3 DNA follows: TGTGCCAGCAGCTTTGCCATTCTAGGGGGTGGACTAGCGGGAGGAGTGAGAGATACGCAGTATTTT. Translated, it gives CASSFAILGGGLAGGVRDTQYF.

This clonotype was counted many times. The rearrangement links TRBV4-2 to TRBJ2-3; 11 bases are shared with TRBD2. The CDR3 contains 14 residues. Germline lookup yields CDR1 LGHNA and CDR2 YNFKEQ. J gave up 4 bases and V 4 bases, and 1 base lay outside the gene matches. CDR3 in DNA: TGTGCCAGCAGCCTAGCGGGGGGGCCAGATACGCAGTATTTT. Encoded protein: CASSLAGGPDTQYF.

This clonotype was detected only a few times. As DNA, the CDR3 is TGTGCCAGCAGCTTAATAATAGCGGGAGTCGCAGATACGCAGTATTTT. Residues: CASSLIIAGVADTQYF. The V call is TRBV7-9, the J call TRBJ2-3, with 9 bases identical to TRBD2. CDR3 length equals 16 residues. Trimming cost V 2 bases and J 4 bases; bases outside gene matches: 7. Germline assignment: CDR1 SEHNR and CDR2 FQNEAQ (reference sequence). The entire variable domain, with the rest obtained from reference TRBV7-9 and TRBJ2-3, is as follows: DTGVSQNPRHKITKRGQNVTFRCDPISEHNRLYWYRQTLGQGPEFLTYFQNEAQLEKSRLLSDRFSAERPKGSFSTLEIQRTEQGDSAMYLCASSLIIAGVADTQYFGPGTRLTVL.

The chain links TRBV7-7 to TRBJ2-7; the match to TRBD1 covers 7 bases. This CDR3 spans 13 amino acids. The germline V gene encodes CDR1 SSHAT and CDR2 FNYEAQ (reference sequence). The V segment lost 3 bases and the J segment 6 bases; nucleotides outside the gene matches: 5. As DNA, the CDR3 is TGTGCCAGCAGCTTCGCGACAGGGTCCGAGCAGTACTTC. Its translation: CASSFATGSEQYF.

The V and J genes are TRBV29-1 and TRBJ1-1; D possibly corresponds to TRBD1 (5 bases). Trimming took off 4 bases at V and 0 bases at J, with 12 bases between the two ends. Germline V gene sequence: CDR1 SQVTM, CDR2 ANQGSEA. The CDR3 consists of 14 residues. CDR3 region: CSVVPGLMNTEAFF. CDR3 coding DNA: TGCAGCGTTGTGCCAGGGCTTATGAACACTGAAGCTTTCTTT. Filled out from reference TRBV29-1 and TRBJ1-1, the complete variable domain reads SAVISQKPSRDICQRGTSLTIQCQVDSQVTMMFWYRQQPGQSLTLIATANQGSEATYESGFVIDKFPISRPNLTFSTLTVSNMSPEDSSIYLCSVVPGLMNTEAFFGQGTRLTVV.

This clonotype is deemed medium-sized. In DNA, the CDR3 is TGTGCCAGCACCTTGGGTCAGGGAAGCACAGATACGCAGTATTTT. It is translated as CASTLGQGSTDTQYF. The J gene is TRBJ2-3, the V gene TRBV12-3 or TRBV12-4; D is perhaps TRBD1 (5 bases). CDR3 length: 15 amino acids. Trimming cost V 7 bases and J 0 bases, with 14 bases left between them.

In DNA form, the CDR3 reads TGTGCCAGCTCTTCCCCCGGACAGGGAGGAGGTAACTATGGCTACACCTTC. This sequence encodes CASSSPGQGGGNYGYTF. The chain links TRBV6-1 to TRBJ1-2; 8 bases fit TRBD1. This CDR3 has 17 amino acids. In germline, CDR1 is MNHNS, CDR2 SASEGT. With V trimmed by 8 bases and J by 1 base, 15 bases remained unmatched.

The V and J genes are TRBV5-4 and TRBJ2-7; 8 bases agree with TRBD1. The CDR3 consists of 15 residues. The V and J ends lost 3 bases and 2 bases, in that order; junction bases with no gene match: 7. Germline assignment: CDR1 SGHNT and CDR2 YYREEE (reference sequence). This CDR3 is CASSSSGTGAYEQYF. The CDR3 DNA sequence: TGTGCCAGCAGCTCCTCCGGGACAGGAGCCTACGAGCAGTACTTC.

For this clonotype: This CDR3 is missing its conserved last phenylalanine or tryptophan, likely due to a read error. The rearrangement links TRBV5-1 to TRBJ2-5, with D possibly TRBD1 on 5 matching bases. Trimming pared 0 bases from V and 2 bases from J, leaving 5 bases between. Germline V lookup: CDR1 SGHRS, CDR2 YFSETQ. The CDR3 sequence is 13 residues long. CDR3 in DNA: TGCGCCAGCAGCTTGGGACAGCAAGAGACCCAGTACCTC. Its translation: CASSLGQQETQYL.

V is TRBV5-1 and J is TRBJ2-1, with D possibly TRBD2 on 5 matching bases. In germline, CDR1 is SGHRS, CDR2 YFSETQ. V lost 1 base and J lost 9, with 20 bases in between. This CDR3 comprises 16 residues. This CDR3 is CASSLRSGWIFGEQFF. In DNA form, the CDR3 reads TGCGCCAGCAGCTTGCGATCGGGATGGATCTTTGGTGAGCAGTTCTTC.

This clonotype showed up just a few times. The V and J genes are TRBV5-1 and TRBJ2-7; the D gene is possibly TRBD1 (5 bases). Germline-derived CDR1 and CDR2 are SGHRS and YFSETQ. CDR3 length: 14 amino acids. V was cut by 0 bases and J by 4 bases, with 11 bases left in between. CDR3 residues: CASSLEGDSYEQYF. In nucleotides, the CDR3 is TGCGCCAGCAGCTTGGAAGGTGACAGTTACGAGCAGTACTTC.

This chain joins TRBV3-1 and TRBJ1-4, with a possible D match to TRBD1 (5 bases). The CDR3 runs 17 residues. Germline CDR1 reads LGHDT; CDR2 reads YNNKEL (reference sequence). Trimming cost V 4 bases and J 7 bases, with 22 bases left between them. The DNA for the CDR3 is TGTGCCAGCAGCCGCTACCTGAATCCTGGGGGGGGTGAAAAACTGTTTTTT. Its translation: CASSRYLNPGGGEKLFF. Filled out from reference TRBV3-1 and TRBJ1-4, the complete variable domain reads DTAVSQTPKYLVTQMGNDKSIKCEQNLGHDTMYWYKQDSKKFLKIMFSYNNKELIINETVPNRFSPKSPDKAHLNLHINSLELGDSAVYFCASSRYLNPGGGEKLFFGSGTQLSVL.